This T cell receptor beta chain is from a study of blood T cells in healthy people across ages. The amount of total RNA extracted per sample was at least 5.5 micrograms. V gave up 6 bases and J gave up 0 bases; unmatched junction bases: 6. From germline, CDR1 is SGHAT and CDR2 FQNNGV. The CDR3 extends over 16 amino acids. A second PCR of 7 to 11 cycles used a sample-barcoded 5' primer and a J-beta primer mix. Every molecule of cDNA carried a tag from a template-switch adaptor with 12 random nucleotides. A single record per CDR3 protein comes from TCRdb applying MiXCR to the 5' RACE reads. The table shows roughly 900,000 distinct CDR3 sequences, with roughly 52% occurring only once.

The clonotype comes from a man aged 30 to 45 in good health. This chain uses TRBV11-2 with TRBJ2-1; 9 nucleotides match TRBD2. Sequenced input: blood. CDR3 nucleotide sequence: TGTGCCAGCAGTTCGGAGCGGGGGGTCTCCTACAATGAGCAGTTCTTC. Protein: CASSSERGVSYNEQFF.